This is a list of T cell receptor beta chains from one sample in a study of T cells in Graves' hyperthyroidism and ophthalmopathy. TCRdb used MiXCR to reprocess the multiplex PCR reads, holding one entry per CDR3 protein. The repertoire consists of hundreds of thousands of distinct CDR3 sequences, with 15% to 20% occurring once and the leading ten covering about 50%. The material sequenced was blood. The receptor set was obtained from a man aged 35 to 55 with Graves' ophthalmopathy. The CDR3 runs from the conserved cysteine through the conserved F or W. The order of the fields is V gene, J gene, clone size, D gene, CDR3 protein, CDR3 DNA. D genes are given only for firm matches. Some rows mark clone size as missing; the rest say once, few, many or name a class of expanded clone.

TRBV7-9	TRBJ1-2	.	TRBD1	CASSRTPVGQRSDFYGYTF	TGTGCCAGCAGCCGCACGCCTGTGGGACAGCGCTCTGACTTCTATGGCTACACCTTC
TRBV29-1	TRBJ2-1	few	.	CSVSGHRYNEQFF	TGCAGCGTTTCCGGACACCGCTACAATGAGCAGTTCTTC
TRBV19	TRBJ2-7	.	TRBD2	CASSSLAGREQYF	TGTGCCAGTAGTTCACTAGCGGGACGCGAGCAGTACTTC
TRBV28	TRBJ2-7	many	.	CASSLGNTYEQYF	TGTGCCAGCAGTTTAGGCAACACCTACGAGCAGTACTTC
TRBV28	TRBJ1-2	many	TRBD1	CASSFDRGYGYTF	TGTGCCAGCAGTTTCGACAGGGGTTATGGCTACACCTTC
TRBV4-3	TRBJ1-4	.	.	CASSQVTTGTGNEKLFF	TGCGCCAGCAGCCAGGTGACCACCGGGACGGGTAATGAAAAACTGTTTTTT
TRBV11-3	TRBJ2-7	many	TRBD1	CASSPRTGTGMDEQYF	TGTGCCAGCAGCCCTCGTACCGGGACAGGGATGGACGAGCAGTACTTC
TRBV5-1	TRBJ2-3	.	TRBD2	CASSPRPAGGGDTQYF	TGCGCCAGCAGTCCTCGACCAGCGGGGGGGGGAGATACGCAGTATTTT
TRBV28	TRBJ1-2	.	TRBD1	CASSPTGALYPKKQSYGYTF	TGTGCCAGCAGCCCGACAGGGGCGCTTTACCCAAAAAAACAATCCTATGGCTACACCTTC
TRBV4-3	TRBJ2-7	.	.	CASSQDTTTPPYEQYF	TGCGCCAGCAGCCAAGACACGACGACCCCCCCCTACGAGCAGTACTTC
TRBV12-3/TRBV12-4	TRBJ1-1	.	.	CASSRGSMNTEAFF	TGTGCCAGCAGCAGGGGAAGCATGAACACTGAAGCTTTCTTT
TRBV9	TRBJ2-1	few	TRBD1	CASSVGLAQGAPNEQFF	TGTGCCAGCAGCGTAGGACTAGCACAGGGGGCGCCAAATGAGCAGTTCTTC
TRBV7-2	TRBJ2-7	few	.	CASSLTNNEQYF	TGTGCCAGCAGCTTAACTAATAACGAGCAGTACTTC
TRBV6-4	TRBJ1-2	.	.	CASSGLGRAGYTF	TGTGCCAGCAGTGGACTAGGGAGGGCTGGCTACACCTTC